These 23 T cell receptor beta chains came from one sample sequenced in a study of shared clonotypes between healthy human individuals. Positive CCR7 selection of CD45RO-negative cells yielded the naive CD8 cells, and terminally differentiated effector memory CD45RA+ cells were excluded. The repertoire was sequenced with immunoSEQ multiplex PCR; TCRdb's copy has only in-frame clones and lacks some. The sample lists millions of clones, approximately 94% occurring once. The sequenced sample consisted of naive CD8+ T cells from PBMCs. Receptors were obtained from a young man in good health. Some clones in this sample may be carry-over from other donors' samples.

The rearrangement links TRBV27 to TRBJ2-3; 10 nucleotides align to TRBD2. The germline gives CDR1 MNHEY, CDR2 SMNVEV (reference sequence). V was clipped by 6 bases and J by 4 bases; unmatched bases: 13. CDR3 size: 17 residues. CDR3 nucleotides: TGTGCCAGCAGCCTCTCCCCCCTAGCGGGAGTTTCAGATACGCAGTATTTT. Its protein product is CASSLSPLAGVSDTQYF.

The chain carries TRBV10-1 and TRBJ2-1, with 10 bases identical to TRBD1. The CDR3 is 16 amino acids. Germline V gene data show CDR1 as WNHNN and CDR2 as SYGVQD (reference sequence). Trimming took 4 bases from V and 6 from J; bases not matched to a gene: 9. The CDR3 region has the DNA TGCGCCAGCAGTGGCACCGGGACAGGGGAGAGCAATGAGCAGTTCTTC. Amino acid sequence: CASSGTGTGESNEQFF.

CDR3 residues: CASSQLAGSYEQYF. CDR3 DNA: TGTGCCAGCAGCCAACTAGCGGGTAGCTACGAGCAGTACTTC. This sequence joins TRBV4-2 and TRBJ2-7, with 8 bases identical to TRBD2. The CDR3 is 14 residues long. J was trimmed by 3 bases and V by 2 bases; bases with no gene match: 3. Germline-derived CDR1 and CDR2 are LGHNA and YNFKEQ.

Regarding this clone: One end of the junction is discordant with germline, which a read error may explain. The rearrangement joins TRBV30 to TRBJ1-2; D gene unclear. CDR3 length: 11 amino acids. CDR1 is GTSNPN, CDR2 SVGIG, per germline (reference sequence). The CDR3 bases are TGTGCTTGGAGGGAGCTCTATGGCTACACCTTC. This codes for CAWRELYGYTF.

This clone was seen just once. The chain is built from TRBV19 and TRBJ2-3, with TRBD2 identical over 8 bases. CDR1 and CDR2 from the germline V gene are LNHDA and SQIVND (reference sequence). V dropped 11 bases and J dropped 6; count of bases not matched to a gene: 10. The CDR3 runs 13 residues. CDR3 loop: CAASPGLADTQYF. Written as DNA, the CDR3 is TGTGCCGCCTCCCCCGGACTAGCCGATACGCAGTATTTT.

The chain uses TRBV29-1 and TRBJ2-3; 14 nucleotides agree with TRBD2. V was clipped by 4 bases and J by 3 bases; unmatched bases: 6. The CDR3 runs to 16 residues. Germline values: CDR1 SQVTM, CDR2 ANQGSEA. This CDR3 is CSVASGTSGSTDTQYF. In DNA, the CDR3 is TGCAGCGTTGCCTCCGGGACTAGCGGGAGTACAGATACGCAGTATTTT.

The J gene is TRBJ1-5, the V gene TRBV2, with 10 positions matching TRBD1. The CDR3 has 16 residues. Germline V lookup: CDR1 SNHLY, CDR2 FYNNEI. Germline trimming cut 6 bases from V and 7 bases from J; bases unmatched to any gene: 12. The CDR3 DNA follows: TGTGCCAGCAGGCAAAAACCCGGGACAGGGGAGCAGCCCCAGCATTTT. Protein: CASRQKPGTGEQPQHF.

The CDR3 region is CASSLEEGGVYTQYF. The CDR3 nucleotides read TGCGCCAGCAGCTTGGAGGAGGGAGGCGTATATACGCAGTATTTT. The rearrangement uses TRBV5-1 and TRBJ2-3; D is perhaps TRBD2 (6 bases). This CDR3 region has 15 residues. V was cut by 0 bases and J by 7 bases, with 15 bases left in between. Looked up from germline, CDR1 is SGHRS and CDR2 is YFSETQ.

The gene calls are TRBV7-9 and TRBJ2-1; TRBD1 matches at 9 bases. CDR3 length: 14 residues. Germline V gene sequence: CDR1 SEHNR, CDR2 FQNEAQ (reference sequence). V lost 8 bases to trimming and J lost 7 bases; unmatched junction nucleotides: 9. The CDR3: CASGWTGARNEQFF. In nucleotides, the CDR3 is TGTGCCAGCGGTTGGACAGGGGCGAGGAATGAGCAGTTCTTC. Combining the CDR3 with reference TRBV7-9 and TRBJ2-1 gives the whole variable domain DTGVSQNPRHKITKRGQNVTFRCDPISEHNRLYWYRQTLGQGPEFLTYFQNEAQLEKSRLLSDRFSAERPKGSFSTLEIQRTEQGDSAMYLCASGWTGARNEQFFGPGTRLTVL.

The rearrangement joins TRBV11-3 to TRBJ2-7, with D possibly being TRBD2 (5 bases). Germline lookup yields CDR1 SGHNT and CDR2 YENEEA. The CDR3 totals 15 residues. The V and J ends lost 3 bases and 2 bases respectively, with 14 bases between them. CDR3 region: CASSFGVGDPYEQYF. DNA of the CDR3: TGTGCCAGCAGCTTCGGGGTCGGGGATCCCTACGAGCAGTACTTC. The whole variable domain, filled in from reference TRBV11-3 and TRBJ2-7, reads EAGVVQSPRYKIIEKKQPVAFWCNPISGHNTLYWYLQNLGQGPELLIRYENEEAVDDSQLPKDRFSAERLKGVDSTLKIQPAELGDSAVYLCASSFGVGDPYEQYFGPGTRLTVT.

This chain uses TRBV28 with TRBJ1-1, with TRBD1 as a possible D gene (5 bases). CDR3 length: 14 residues. CDR1 and CDR2 from the germline V gene are MDHEN and SYDVKM. V gave up 1 base and J gave up 7 bases, with 13 bases separating them. CDR3 DNA: TGTGCCAGCAGTTTATACGCTCGGGGGGTTGAAGCTTTCTTT. It translates to CASSLYARGVEAFF. The full variable domain, in which reference TRBV28 and TRBJ1-1 provide the parts outside the CDR3, is DVKVTQSSRYLVKRTGEKVFLECVQDMDHENMFWYRQDPGLGLRLIYFSYDVKMKEKGDIPEGYSVSREKKERFSLILESASTNQTSMYLCASSLYARGVEAFFGQGTRLTVV.

This clone was observed a single time. The gene calls are TRBV7-6 and TRBJ2-7; the D gene is possibly TRBD2 (7 bases). V was clipped by 1 base and J by 5 bases, with 12 bases between them. Per germline, CDR1 SGHVS and CDR2 FNYEAQ. The CDR3 is 14 residues long. The CDR3 region is CASSLVQGGHEQYF. The CDR3 region has the DNA TGTGCCAGCAGCTTAGTACAGGGAGGGCACGAGCAGTACTTC.

A few counts support this clone. Other DNA sequences of this sample code for an identical CDR3. The J gene is TRBJ1-5, the V gene TRBV2; D gene uncertain. Trimming pared 3 bases from V and 0 bases from J, leaving 6 bases between. This CDR3 is 14 amino acids long. Germline V gene data show CDR1 as SNHLY and CDR2 as FYNNEI. Written as DNA, the CDR3 is TGTGCCAGCAGTGAGGGGTATAGCAATCAGCCCCAGCATTTT. Translating it yields CASSEGYSNQPQHF.

For the CDR3, the DNA is TGTGCCACCAGCGGGAGAGCTGTTCAGTGGGGCACAGATACGCAGTATTTT. This translates into CATSGRAVQWGTDTQYF. This chain links TRBV15 with TRBJ2-3; D perhaps matches TRBD2 (5 bases). V lost 5 bases, J lost 1 base, and 19 bases lay in between. From germline, CDR1 is LNHNV and CDR2 YYDKDF (reference sequence). The CDR3 is 17 residues long.

This chain joins TRBV30 and TRBJ1-1; D remains unclear. V was cut by 3 bases and J by 6 bases, with 8 bases left in between. CDR3 length equals 11 residues. The germline V gene has CDR1 GTSNPN and CDR2 SVGIG (reference sequence). DNA of the CDR3: TGTGCCTGGAGCGTCAAACCTGAAGCTTTCTTT. This codes for CAWSVKPEAFF.

The chain recombines TRBV11-2 with TRBJ1-3; possible D gene TRBD1, 5 bases. The germline V gene encodes CDR1 SGHAT and CDR2 FQNNGV. Trimming stripped 5 bases from V and 3 bases from J, with 14 bases between. The CDR3 length is 15 residues. CDR3 region: CASSGRGVGGNTIYF. In nucleotides, the CDR3 is TGTGCCAGCAGCGGCCGAGGGGTGGGTGGAAACACCATATATTTT.

This chain uses TRBV6-5 with TRBJ1-1; 7 positions match TRBD1. Per germline, CDR1 MNHEY and CDR2 SVGAGI. The CDR3 sequence is 15 residues long. With 4 bases clipped from V and 4 bases from J, the junction kept 9 bases outside the gene matches. CDR3 residues: CASSSHRGWGTEAFF. CDR3 sequence (DNA): TGTGCCAGCAGTTCACACAGGGGATGGGGCACTGAAGCTTTCTTT.

The chain employs TRBV7-9 and TRBJ1-2, with 8 bases fitting TRBD1. This CDR3 contains 17 residues. Germline lookup yields CDR1 SEHNR and CDR2 FQNEAQ (reference sequence). Trimming took 4 bases from V and 4 from J; bases not matched to a gene: 14. CDR3 bases: TGTGCCAGCAGCTCCCATGCGACAGGGGTCGGAAGCTATGGCTACACCTTC. Amino acid sequence: CASSSHATGVGSYGYTF.

V usage is TRBV28 and J usage is TRBJ1-4; 10 bases agree with TRBD1. The CDR3 is 17 residues long. V dropped 3 bases and J dropped 0; count of bases not matched to a gene: 4. CDR1 and CDR2 from the germline V gene are MDHEN and SYDVKM. CDR3 region: CASSFGTGVPTNEKLFF. The CDR3 coding sequence is TGTGCCAGCAGTTTCGGGACAGGGGTACCAACTAATGAAAAACTGTTTTTT.

This clone was detected only a few times. The chain is built from TRBV27 and TRBJ1-1; no reliable D call. The V end was cut by 6 bases, the J end by 4 bases, with 12 bases between. CDR3 length: 13 residues. The germline V gene has CDR1 MNHEY and CDR2 SMNVEV (reference sequence). The CDR3 nucleotides read TGTGCCAGCAGGGGAAGTTCGGTCACTGAAGCTTTCTTT. Residues: CASRGSSVTEAFF.

This clone showed up just once. This chain links TRBV4-3 with TRBJ2-5; TRBD2 agrees at 10 bases. Looked up from germline, CDR1 is LGHNA and CDR2 is YSLEER. V shed 3 bases, J shed 4 bases, and the junction held 5 bases outside the gene matches. This CDR3 is built from 15 residues. CDR3 in amino acids: CASSHLPSGRETQYF. The CDR3 DNA reads as TGCGCCAGCAGCCATCTTCCTAGCGGGAGAGAGACCCAGTACTTC.

V gene TRBV27 combines with J gene TRBJ2-7; TRBD2 might be the D (5 bases). The CDR3 extends over 16 amino acids. Germline CDR1 is MNHEY and CDR2 is SMNVEV (reference sequence). V lost 7 bases and J 3 bases, leaving 22 bases between the germline ends. Written as DNA, the CDR3 is TGTGCCAGCAAGGCCCGGGAACGGAGCCTATTCTACGAGCAGTACTTC. It translates to CASKARERSLFYEQYF.

The chain links TRBV11-2 to TRBJ1-2; 10 bases are a match to TRBD1. Germline CDR1 is SGHAT and CDR2 is FQNNGV. This CDR3 has 15 residues. With 5 bases clipped from V and 5 bases from J, the junction kept 8 bases outside the gene matches. The CDR3 reads CASSPRQGAEYGYTF. The CDR3 nucleotides read TGTGCCAGCAGCCCCAGACAGGGGGCGGAGTATGGCTACACCTTC.